The 7 T cell receptor beta chains in this list originate from one sample, sequenced in a study of identical twins. Each CDR3 protein is one row after TCRdb ran MiXCR on the 5' RACE reads. In the table there are 460,000 or so distinct CDR3 sequences, 12% to 15% of which are singletons. This sample was also put to use in a study of yellow fever vaccine responses in identical twins.

The sequenced material came from CD4+ T cells sorted from blood. These receptors were taken from a woman aged 18-29 years in good health.

This clonotype showed up just a few times. The rearrangement links TRBV10-1 to TRBJ2-5, with D perhaps TRBD1 (5 bases). CDR3 length: 15 residues. Per the germline V gene, CDR1 is WNHNN and CDR2 is SYGVQD (reference sequence). V dropped 2 bases and J dropped 4 bases, with 14 bases sitting between them. CDR3 sequence: CASSERSGYRETQYF. CDR3 bases: TGCGCCAGCAGTGAGAGGTCAGGGTATCGAGAGACCCAGTACTTC.

This clonotype was counted ten times or more. The chain employs TRBV5-1 and TRBJ1-1; the D is unclear. Germline values: CDR1 SGHRS, CDR2 YFSETQ. The CDR3 consists of 14 residues. Trimming removed 4 bases from V and 2 bases from J, with 12 bases in between. In DNA form, the CDR3 reads TGCGCCAGCAGCCCCGGACGGATAAACACTGAAGCTTTCTTT. Its translation: CASSPGRINTEAFF.

This clonotype appeared a few times. The chain links TRBV7-8 to TRBJ2-7; the D gene is possibly TRBD2 (7 bases). Between the trimmed V and J ends, which lost 5 bases and 7 bases, there was a span of 21 bases. Germline V lookup: CDR1 SGHVS, CDR2 FQNEAQ. The CDR3 runs to 15 residues. The CDR3 loop is CASSLSLRGAGEQYF. The CDR3 DNA sequence: TGTGCCAGCAGCCTCTCTCTCCGGGGGGCGGGGGAGCAGTACTTC.

This clonotype was detected a few times. The chain joins TRBV20-1 to TRBJ2-1; D remains unclear. Trimming took 3 bases from V and 3 from J, leaving 24 bases between them. Germline CDR1 DFQATT, CDR2 SNEGSKA (reference sequence). CDR3 length: 18 residues. In DNA, the CDR3 is TGCAGTGCTAGGTCCCGTGGTGGTTCCGCTTTCGTCTACAATGAGCAGTTCTTC. This gives the protein CSARSRGGSAFVYNEQFF.

This clonotype has ten or more counts. This chain links TRBV4-1 with TRBJ2-5; D is unclear. CDR1 MGHRA and CDR2 YSYEKL come from the germline V gene. Trimming removed 3 bases from V and 1 base from J, with 12 bases in between. The CDR3 length is 15 residues. Here the CDR3 reads CASSQYVTAQETQYF. The CDR3 nucleotides read TGCGCCAGCAGCCAGTATGTTACAGCCCAAGAGACCCAGTACTTC.

The chain recombines TRBV9 with TRBJ2-3; D is possibly TRBD2 (5 bases). V was clipped by 0 bases and J by 3 bases, with 11 bases between them. Germline V gives CDR1 SGDLS, CDR2 YYNGEE. The CDR3 length is 15 residues. The DNA of the CDR3 is TGTGCCAGCAGCGTAGGGGCTAGCCGAACAGATACGCAGTATTTT. This codes for CASSVGASRTDTQYF.

The chain recombines TRBV14 with TRBJ1-2, with 7 bases lining up with TRBD1. V gave up 3 bases and J gave up 8 bases; unmatched junction bases: 3. Germline loops: CDR1 SGHDN, CDR2 FVKESK. The CDR3 covers 12 residues. CDR3 sequence (DNA): TGTGCCAGCAGCCAGAGACAGGGCGGCTACACCTTC. Translation: CASSQRQGGYTF.